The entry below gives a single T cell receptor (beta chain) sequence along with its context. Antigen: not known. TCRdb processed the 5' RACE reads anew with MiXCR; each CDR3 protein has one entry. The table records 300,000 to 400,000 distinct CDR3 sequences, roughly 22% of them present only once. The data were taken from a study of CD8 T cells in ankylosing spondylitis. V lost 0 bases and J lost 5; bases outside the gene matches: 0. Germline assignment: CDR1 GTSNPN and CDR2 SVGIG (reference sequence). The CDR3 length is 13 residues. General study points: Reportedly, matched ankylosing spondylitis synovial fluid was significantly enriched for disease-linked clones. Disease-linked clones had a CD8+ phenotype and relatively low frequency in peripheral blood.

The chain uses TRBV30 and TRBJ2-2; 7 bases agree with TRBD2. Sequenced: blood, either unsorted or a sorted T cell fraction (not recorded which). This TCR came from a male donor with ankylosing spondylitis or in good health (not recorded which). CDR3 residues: CAWSVGGTGELFF. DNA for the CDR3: TGTGCCTGGAGTGTCGGGGGGACCGGGGAGCTGTTTTTT.